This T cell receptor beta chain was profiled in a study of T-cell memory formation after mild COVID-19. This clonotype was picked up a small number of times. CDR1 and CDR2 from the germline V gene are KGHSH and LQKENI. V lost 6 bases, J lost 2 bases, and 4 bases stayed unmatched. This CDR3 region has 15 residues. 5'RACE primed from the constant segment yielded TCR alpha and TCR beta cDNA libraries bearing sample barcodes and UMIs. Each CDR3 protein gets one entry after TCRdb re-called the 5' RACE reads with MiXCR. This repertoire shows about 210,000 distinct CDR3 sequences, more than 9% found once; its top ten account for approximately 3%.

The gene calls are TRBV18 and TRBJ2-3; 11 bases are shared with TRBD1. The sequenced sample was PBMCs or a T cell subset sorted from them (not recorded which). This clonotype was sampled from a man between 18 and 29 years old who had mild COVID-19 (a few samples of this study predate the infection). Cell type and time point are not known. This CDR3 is CASSGQGANTDTQYF. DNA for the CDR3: TGTGCCAGCTCTGGACAGGGGGCGAACACAGATACGCAGTATTTT.